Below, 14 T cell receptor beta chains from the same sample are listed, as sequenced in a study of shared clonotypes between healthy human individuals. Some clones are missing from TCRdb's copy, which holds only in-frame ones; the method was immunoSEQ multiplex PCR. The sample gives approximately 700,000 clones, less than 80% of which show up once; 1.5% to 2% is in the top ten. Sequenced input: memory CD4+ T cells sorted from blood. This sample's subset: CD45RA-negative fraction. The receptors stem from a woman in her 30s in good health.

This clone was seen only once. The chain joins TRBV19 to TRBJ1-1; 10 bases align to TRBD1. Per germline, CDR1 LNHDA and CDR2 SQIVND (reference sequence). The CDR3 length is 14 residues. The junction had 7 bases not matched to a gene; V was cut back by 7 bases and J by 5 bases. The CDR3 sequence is CASTTWTGGTEAFF. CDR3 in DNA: TGTGCCAGTACCACTTGGACAGGGGGAACTGAAGCTTTCTTT.

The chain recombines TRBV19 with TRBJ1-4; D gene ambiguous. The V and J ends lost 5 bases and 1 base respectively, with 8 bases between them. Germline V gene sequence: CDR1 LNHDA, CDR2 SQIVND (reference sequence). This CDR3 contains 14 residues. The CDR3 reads CASSPRRTNEKLFF. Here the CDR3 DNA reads TGTGCCAGTAGTCCTAGGAGAACTAATGAAAAACTGTTTTTT. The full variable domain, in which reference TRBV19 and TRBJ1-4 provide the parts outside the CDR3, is DGGITQSPKYLFRKEGQNVTLSCEQNLNHDAMYWYRQDPGQGLRLIYYSQIVNDFQKGDIAEGYSVSREKKESFPLTVTSAQKNPTAFYLCASSPRRTNEKLFFGSGTQLSVL.

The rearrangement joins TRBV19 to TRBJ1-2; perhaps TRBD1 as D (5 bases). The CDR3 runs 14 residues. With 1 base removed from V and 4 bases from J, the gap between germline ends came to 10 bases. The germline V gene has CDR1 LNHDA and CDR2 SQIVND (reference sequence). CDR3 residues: CASSIGTMGYGYTF. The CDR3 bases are TGTGCCAGTAGTATAGGGACAATGGGCTATGGCTACACCTTC.

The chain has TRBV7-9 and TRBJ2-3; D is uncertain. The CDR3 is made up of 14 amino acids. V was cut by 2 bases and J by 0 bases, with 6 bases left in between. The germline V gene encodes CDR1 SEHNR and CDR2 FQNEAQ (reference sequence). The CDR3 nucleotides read TGTGCCAGCAGCTTATATGGAAGCACAGATACGCAGTATTTT. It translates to CASSLYGSTDTQYF.

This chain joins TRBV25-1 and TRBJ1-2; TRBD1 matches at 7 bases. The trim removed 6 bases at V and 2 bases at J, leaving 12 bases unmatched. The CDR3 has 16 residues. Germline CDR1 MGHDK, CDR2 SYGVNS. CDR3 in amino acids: CASSPTTGQENYGYTF. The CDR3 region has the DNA TGTGCCAGCAGCCCTACCACAGGACAGGAGAACTATGGCTACACCTTC.

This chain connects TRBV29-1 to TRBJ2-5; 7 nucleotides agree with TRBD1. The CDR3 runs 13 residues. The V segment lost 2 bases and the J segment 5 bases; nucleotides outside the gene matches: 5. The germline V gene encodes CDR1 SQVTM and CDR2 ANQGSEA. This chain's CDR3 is CSVETTRGETQYF. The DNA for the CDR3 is TGCAGCGTTGAAACAACCAGGGGGGAGACCCAGTACTTC.

This CDR3 is CASSWGQAGELFF. For the CDR3, the DNA is TGTGCCAGTAGTTGGGGACAGGCCGGGGAGCTGTTTTTT. The chain is built from TRBV19 and TRBJ2-2, with TRBD1 identical over 8 bases. V was clipped by 5 bases and J by 6 bases; unmatched bases: 2. Germline V gives CDR1 LNHDA, CDR2 SQIVND (reference sequence). CDR3 length: 13 amino acids.

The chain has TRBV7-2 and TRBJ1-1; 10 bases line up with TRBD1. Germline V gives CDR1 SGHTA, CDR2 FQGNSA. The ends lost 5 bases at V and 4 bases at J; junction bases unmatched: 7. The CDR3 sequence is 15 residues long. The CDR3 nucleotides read TGTGCCAGCAGCCCTCGGACAGGGGGGACCACTGAAGCTTTCTTT. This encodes CASSPRTGGTTEAFF.

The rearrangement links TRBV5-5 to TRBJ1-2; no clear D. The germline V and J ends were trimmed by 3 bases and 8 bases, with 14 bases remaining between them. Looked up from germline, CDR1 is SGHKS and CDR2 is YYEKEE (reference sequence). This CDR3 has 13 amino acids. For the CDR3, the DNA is TGTGCCAGCAGCTCCCCGAGAGCGGTAGGCTACACCTTC. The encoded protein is CASSSPRAVGYTF.

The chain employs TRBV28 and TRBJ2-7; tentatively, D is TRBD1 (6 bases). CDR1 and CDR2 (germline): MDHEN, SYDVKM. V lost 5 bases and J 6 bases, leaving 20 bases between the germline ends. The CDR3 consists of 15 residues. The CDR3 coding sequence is TGTGCCAGCAGTCCTAAGGGGACATCCCGCCGCGAGCAGTACTTC. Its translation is CASSPKGTSRREQYF. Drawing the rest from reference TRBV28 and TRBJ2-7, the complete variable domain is DVKVTQSSRYLVKRTGEKVFLECVQDMDHENMFWYRQDPGLGLRLIYFSYDVKMKEKGDIPEGYSVSREKKERFSLILESASTNQTSMYLCASSPKGTSRREQYFGPGTRLTVT.

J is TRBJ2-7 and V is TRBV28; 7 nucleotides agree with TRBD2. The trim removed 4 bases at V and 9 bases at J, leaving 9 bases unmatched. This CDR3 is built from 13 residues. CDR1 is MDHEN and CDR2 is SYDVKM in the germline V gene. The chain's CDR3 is CASSSSGDLGQYF. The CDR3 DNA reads TGTGCCAGCAGTTCTAGCGGAGACTTAGGGCAGTACTTC. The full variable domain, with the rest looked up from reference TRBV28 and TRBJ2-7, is DVKVTQSSRYLVKRTGEKVFLECVQDMDHENMFWYRQDPGLGLRLIYFSYDVKMKEKGDIPEGYSVSREKKERFSLILESASTNQTSMYLCASSSSGDLGQYFGPGTRLTVT.

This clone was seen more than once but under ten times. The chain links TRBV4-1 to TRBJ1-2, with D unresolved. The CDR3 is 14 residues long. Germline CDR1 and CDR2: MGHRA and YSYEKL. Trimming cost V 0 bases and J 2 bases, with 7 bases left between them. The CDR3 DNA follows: TGCGCCAGCAGCCAAGAATCAGGAAACTATGGCTACACCTTC. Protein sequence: CASSQESGNYGYTF.

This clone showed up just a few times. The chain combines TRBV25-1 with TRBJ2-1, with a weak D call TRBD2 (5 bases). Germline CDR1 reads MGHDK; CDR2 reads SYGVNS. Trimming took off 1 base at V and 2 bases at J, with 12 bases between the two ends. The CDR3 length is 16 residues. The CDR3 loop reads CASSESGVPPYNEQFF. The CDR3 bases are TGTGCCAGCAGTGAATCCGGGGTCCCTCCCTACAATGAGCAGTTCTTC.

The CDR3: CSARSAYEQYF. In nucleotides, the CDR3 is TGCAGTGCCCGAAGCGCCTACGAGCAGTACTTC. The V and J genes are TRBV20-1 and TRBJ2-7; D is uncertain. Germline values: CDR1 DFQATT, CDR2 SNEGSKA (reference sequence). CDR3 size: 11 residues. V was cut by 6 bases and J by 2 bases, with 8 bases left in between.